This TCR beta chain stems from a study of blood T cell repertoires in COVID-19 (dated by TCRdb to 2018 to 2020). Regarding the research as a whole: Samples from collaborators originated in the United States, Italy and Spain and spanned both the acute and convalescent phases of COVID-19. The material from the prospective study consisted of cDNA or gDNA derived from T cells, B-cell-depleted T cells, or PBMCs. Subjects who had been exposed to COVID-19, were actively infected with it, or had recovered from it provided the deeply sampled blood TCRbeta repertoires that made up the dataset. The repertoires were released in a freely available public database meant as a resource for research on the immune response to SARS-CoV-2. Samples were obtained from the ongoing ImmuneRACE study (first 160 participants) and from some 1,200 subjects provided by 6 global collaborators. Nearly every sample came with metadata listing a de-identified subject ID, COVID-19 status, age in years and sex. Where available, HLA class I and class II types were taken from metadata supplied by the sample provider and were not determined by assay-based typing. On the study overall, not on this receptor specifically: How much clinical and demographic metadata was included differed by source and by participant, and the metadata was provided uncurated.

The immunoSEQ Assay, a bias-controlled multiplex PCR, was used to amplify TCRbeta CDR3 regions from genomic DNA. Per the original workflow: Nucleated cell counts per sample were estimated from amplification of reference gene primers within the assay. Sequence reads were collapsed and filtered to measure the absolute abundance of every unique TCRbeta CDR3 rearrangement. For each sample, productive Simpson clonality was calculated by taking the square root of Simpson's diversity index across productive rearrangements. Drawn from immuneACCESS, this table holds only the in-frame rearrangements with V and J called that TCRdb kept. Clones are partly lost; checked studies trace under half to an unresolved V gene and leave the rest unexplained. From that table come the V and J calls and clone size; the DNA was used to work out D and trimming. The sample includes 81,000 or so clones, with 86% observed a single time. The ten largest clones take up approximately 8.1% of the sample.

Points on this clone: It lacks a known antigen. No base qualities exist here, and no much larger clone lies one base off it.

Each collaborating institution followed its own protocols to collect whole blood in K2EDTA tubes. For TCRbeta analysis, collaborator samples were shipped as frozen whole blood, as isolated PBMCs, or as DNA extracted from either sample type. Reading the germline V gene gives CDR1 MDHEN and CDR2 SYDVKM. V loses 7 bases at its end and J loses 2 bases; junction bases beyond the gene matches: 13. Reading from cysteine to phenylalanine, the CDR3 counts 16 amino acids. Kept here is only the CDR3 DNA, which spans 48 bases and is read in frame from base 1. Sequenced material: peripheral blood. This chain is built from TRBV28 and TRBJ2-7; a stretch of 8 junction bases matches TRBD1. The sequence derives from a man between 50 and 59 years old with active COVID-19. CDR3 region: CASTIRKGQAAYEQYF. The nucleotide sequence reads as follows: TGTGCCAGCACCATCAGGAAGGGACAGGCGGCCTACGAGCAGTACTTC.